Below are 12 T cell receptor beta chains sequenced from a single sample in a study of shared clonotypes between healthy human individuals. Produced via immunoSEQ multiplex PCR; TCRdb's table is partial and in-frame only. This sample carries about a million clones, 65% to 75% of them seen once, and the ten largest clones take about 1.5%. The sequenced sample was memory CD4+ T cells sorted from blood. Subset here: CD45RA-negative fraction. Every receptor here comes from a man aged 18 to 35 in good health.

In DNA, the CDR3 is TGTGCCAGCAGCTTAGGGCTCGAGCGGGGCCCCTACAATGAGCAGTTCTTC. Residues: CASSLGLERGPYNEQFF. The chain couples TRBV7-9 to TRBJ2-1; the match to TRBD2 covers 7 bases. J lost 2 bases, V lost 1 base, and 8 bases had no gene match. Germline assignment: CDR1 SEHNR and CDR2 FQNEAQ (reference sequence). There are 17 residues in the CDR3.

The chain carries TRBV5-1 and TRBJ2-7; D might be TRBD1 (6 bases). CDR1 and CDR2 (germline): SGHRS, YFSETQ. V was trimmed by 3 bases and J by 6 bases, leaving 10 bases between them. This CDR3 spans 12 amino acids. The CDR3, as DNA: TGCGCCAGCAGCTCGCAGGGGCCCGAGCAGTACTTC. Amino acids: CASSSQGPEQYF.

This rearrangement joins TRBV18 to TRBJ2-7; TRBD1 agrees at 8 bases. The length of the CDR3 is 13 residues. V shed 8 bases and J 5 bases; nucleotides not matched to a gene: 8. CDR1 and CDR2 (germline): KGHSH, LQKENI. The CDR3 nucleotides are TGTGCCAGCCGAGGGACAGGAGAACACGAGCAGTACTTC. Its protein is CASRGTGEHEQYF.

This clone appeared a single time. CDR3 region: CASSLGGQGAPEQYF. In DNA form, the CDR3 reads TGTGCCAGCAGCTTAGGGGGACAGGGGGCGCCCGAGCAGTACTTC. The chain employs TRBV11-2 and TRBJ2-7; 12 bases map to TRBD1. The V segment lost 1 base and the J segment 6 bases; nucleotides outside the gene matches: 4. CDR1 and CDR2 (germline): SGHAT, FQNNGV. The CDR3 consists of 15 residues.

As concerns this clone: Other nucleotide sequences in the sample specify the same CDR3. The chain couples TRBV19 to TRBJ2-7; D remains ambiguous. CDR1 is LNHDA, CDR2 SQIVND, per germline (reference sequence). With 3 bases removed from V and 1 base from J, the gap between germline ends came to 7 bases. The CDR3 totals 13 residues. In DNA form, the CDR3 reads TGTGCCAGTAGTATTGGGCAGTCCTACGAGCAGTACTTC. This encodes CASSIGQSYEQYF.

In its sample, this clone was seen once. This sequence joins TRBV14 and TRBJ1-2; the D gene is possibly TRBD1 (5 bases). Trimming cost V 4 bases and J 3 bases, with 15 bases left between them. This CDR3 contains 15 residues. Germline V CDR1 and CDR2: SGHDN, FVKESK. The DNA of the CDR3 is TGTGCCAGCAGCCGACTCCCAGGGAGCGACTATGGCTACACCTTC. Its translation: CASSRLPGSDYGYTF.

About this clone: The identical CDR3 is also encoded by other nucleotide sequences in the sample. This chain connects TRBV19 to TRBJ1-2, with a possible D match to TRBD1 (5 bases). The germline V gene encodes CDR1 LNHDA and CDR2 SQIVND (reference sequence). Trimming took off 6 bases at V and 3 bases at J, with 8 bases between the two ends. CDR3 length: 12 residues. The DNA for the CDR3 is TGTGCCAGTAGCGAGACAGACTATGGCTACACCTTC. Translated, it gives CASSETDYGYTF.

The chain is built from TRBV12-5 and TRBJ2-3, with D hard to call. This CDR3 has 14 residues. CDR1 and CDR2 (germline): LGHNT, FRNRAP. Trimming removed 3 bases at V and 0 bases at J, with 7 bases between. CDR3 sequence: CASGLGRSTDTQYF. CDR3 nucleotides: TGTGCTAGTGGTTTAGGCAGGAGCACAGATACGCAGTATTTT.

Worth noting for this clone: The sample carries other DNA sequences with the same CDR3. The V gene is TRBV30, the J gene TRBJ1-4; D call uncertain. V lost 0 bases, J lost 8 bases, and 7 bases lay in between. CDR1 is GTSNPN and CDR2 is SVGIG in the germline V gene (reference sequence). The length of the CDR3 is 12 residues. This chain's CDR3 is CAWSVLGEKLFF. The CDR3 DNA is TGTGCCTGGAGTGTCCTGGGGGAAAAACTGTTTTTT.

The chain links TRBV27 to TRBJ2-1, with TRBD2 as a possible D gene (6 bases). V lost 4 bases and J 7 bases, leaving 23 bases between the germline ends. Germline V gene sequence: CDR1 MNHEY, CDR2 SMNVEV (reference sequence). The CDR3 totals 17 residues. The CDR3 sequence is CASSSLPWPGALNEQFF. The CDR3, as DNA: TGTGCCAGCAGTTCCCTTCCTTGGCCGGGAGCCTTGAATGAGCAGTTCTTC.

This clone appeared once. The rearrangement links TRBV30 to TRBJ1-5; D may be TRBD1 (5 bases). Germline loops: CDR1 GTSNPN, CDR2 SVGIG (reference sequence). The CDR3 contains 14 residues. Trimming removed 5 bases from V and 2 bases from J, with 13 bases in between. The CDR3 protein is CAWAAGGGNQPQHF. Written as DNA, the CDR3 is TGTGCCTGGGCCGCTGGGGGGGGCAATCAGCCCCAGCATTTT.

CDR3 region: CASSAQGWTEAFF. The CDR3 DNA reads TGCGCCAGCAGCGCCCAGGGGTGGACTGAAGCTTTCTTT. The gene calls are TRBV4-1 and TRBJ1-1, with TRBD1 as a possible D gene (6 bases). Per the germline V gene, CDR1 is MGHRA and CDR2 is YSYEKL. Trimming shortened V by 5 bases and J by 5 bases, and 12 bases separated the two germline ends. The CDR3 length is 13 residues.